The 20 T cell receptor beta chains listed next were all sequenced from one sample in a study of cytomegalovirus exposure and HLA in healthy donors. Vbeta (60) and Jbeta (13) primers were used in the PCR. Only in-frame clones appear in the TCRdb table, and some are missing; sequencing was by immunoSEQ multiplex PCR. The sample contains approximately 83,000 clones, approximately 80% of which appear only once. Sequencing was performed on PBMCs. The source is a man younger than 35 in good health and CMV-seronegative.

Comments on this clone: At one boundary the junction diverges from the germline segment, which might be a read error. As DNA, the CDR3 is TGTTCCAGCAGCCGCACGACTAGCGGGGGGATCCACGAGCAGTACTTC. Protein: CSSSRTTSGGIHEQYF. V usage is TRBV7-9 and J usage is TRBJ2-7; 13 nucleotides align to TRBD2. CDR1 is SEHNR and CDR2 is FQNEAQ in the germline V gene (reference sequence). This CDR3 has 16 residues.

This sequence joins TRBV6-5 and TRBJ1-1, with TRBD1 identical over 7 bases. The V gene end was trimmed by 6 bases and the J gene end by 2 bases; junction bases not matched to a gene: 9. This CDR3 contains 15 residues. Germline lookup yields CDR1 MNHEY and CDR2 SVGAGI. CDR3 sequence: CASRITGTENTEAFF. The CDR3 bases are TGTGCCAGCAGGATTACCGGGACAGAAAACACTGAAGCTTTCTTT.

This clone was seen only a few times. The gene calls are TRBV20-1 and TRBJ2-2; D not resolved. CDR1 and CDR2 (germline): DFQATT, SNEGSKA (reference sequence). V was cut by 2 bases and J by 7 bases, with 5 bases left in between. CDR3 length: 11 residues. The DNA of the CDR3 is TGCAGTGCTAGAACAGACGGGGAGCTGTTTTTT. Translated, it gives CSARTDGELFF.

The CDR3 coding sequence is TGTGCCAGCAGCAGCGACCCGGGGGTGGCCCTCCACTTT. Its protein product is CASSSDPGVALHF. This chain joins TRBV5-5 and TRBJ1-6, with a tentative D call TRBD1 (5 bases). V was pared by 4 bases and J by 14 bases, with 16 bases between. There are 13 residues in the CDR3. Germline V gene lookup returns CDR1 SGHKS and CDR2 YYEKEE (reference sequence).

The chain employs TRBV5-6 and TRBJ1-2; no definite D call. The CDR3 is 15 residues long. Deletions cut 4 bases from V and 5 bases from J, with 18 bases between. Germline V gene data show CDR1 as SGHDT and CDR2 as YYEEEE. This chain's CDR3 is CASSPDRQALYGYTF. DNA of the CDR3: TGTGCCAGCAGCCCAGACCGGCAGGCCTTGTATGGCTACACCTTC.

The sample holds a few counts of this clone. This chain joins TRBV25-1 and TRBJ2-1; TRBD1 matches at 7 bases. The germline gives CDR1 MGHDK, CDR2 SYGVNS. The CDR3 is made up of 15 amino acids. The J segment lost 3 bases and the V segment lost 2 bases, leaving 4 bases of the junction unmatched. The CDR3 DNA reads TGTGCCAGCAGTGAAGGGACAGAGGTCTACAATGAGCAGTTCTTC. It specifies CASSEGTEVYNEQFF.

This clone was counted only a few times. V is TRBV19 and J is TRBJ1-2, with D possibly TRBD1 on 6 matching bases. The germline CDR1 and CDR2 sequences are LNHDA and SQIVND (reference sequence). The CDR3 covers 13 residues. V lost 1 base, J lost 5 bases, and 8 bases lay in between. CDR3 DNA sequence: TGTGCCAGTAGTATAGTCGACAGGTATGGCTACACCTTC. Encoded protein: CASSIVDRYGYTF.

V gene TRBV13 combines with J gene TRBJ2-3; 9 bases align to TRBD2. The CDR3 covers 16 residues. Trimming removed 4 bases from V and 3 bases from J; junction bases left unmatched: 8. From germline, CDR1 is PRHDT and CDR2 FYEKMQ (reference sequence). DNA for the CDR3: TGTGCCAGCAGCTCCCAAGGAGCGGGGGGAACAGATACGCAGTATTTT. It translates to CASSSQGAGGTDTQYF.

By share, this clone counts as medium-sized. The chain uses TRBV12-5 and TRBJ1-4; 9 bases are shared with TRBD1. The ends lost 9 bases at V and 7 bases at J; junction bases unmatched: 6. Germline lookup yields CDR1 LGHNT and CDR2 FRNRAP. This CDR3 has 13 residues. Written as DNA, the CDR3 is TGTGCTAGGACAGGGGGTTTAGCTGAAAAACTGTTTTTT. This translates into CARTGGLAEKLFF.

To note about this clone: At one boundary the junction diverges from the germline segment, which might be a read error. The chain recombines TRBV7-9 with TRBJ2-1, with D perhaps matching TRBD2 (5 bases). The CDR3 contains 15 residues. Germline V gene lookup returns CDR1 SEHNR and CDR2 FQNEAQ (reference sequence). Here the CDR3 DNA reads TGTTCCAGCACCCTCGGTCTTCCGGGGTACAATGAGCAGTTCTTC. Its protein is CSSTLGLPGYNEQFF.

The CDR3 DNA sequence: TGTGCCCGAAGAGGACAGGGCGGTTCACCCCTCCACTTT. It codes for CARRGQGGSPLHF. V and J are TRBV2 and TRBJ1-6, with 8 positions matching TRBD1. V lost 11 bases, J lost 9 bases, and 9 bases stayed unmatched. The germline V gene has CDR1 SNHLY and CDR2 FYNNEI. The CDR3 has 13 residues.

The rearrangement joins TRBV9 to TRBJ2-2; possibly TRBD1 for D (5 bases). Germline V gene sequence: CDR1 SGDLS, CDR2 YYNGEE. V shed 9 bases and J shed 7 bases, with 22 bases lying between them. The CDR3 contains 15 residues. CDR3 residues: CATSRRGNSNGELFF. CDR3 nucleotides: TGTGCCACCTCGCGTAGGGGCAATAGTAACGGGGAGCTGTTTTTT.

The sample holds one count of this clone. The chain is built from TRBV5-1 and TRBJ2-7; 9 bases line up with TRBD1. The CDR3 has 14 residues. The ends lost 8 bases at V and 0 bases at J; junction bases unmatched: 6. The germline V gene encodes CDR1 SGHRS and CDR2 YFSETQ. The CDR3 DNA reads TGCGCCAGTCAACCGGGACAGGGCTCCTACGAGCAGTACTTC. It translates to CASQPGQGSYEQYF.

This chain links TRBV2 with TRBJ1-1; possible D gene TRBD1, 5 bases. The CDR3 contains 15 residues. Germline V CDR1 and CDR2: SNHLY, FYNNEI. The V end lost 5 bases, the J end lost 6 bases, and 19 bases lay between the germline ends. The CDR3 nucleotides read TGTGCCAGCAGTTTCCAGACCCTTGGGGACTCTGAAGCTTTCTTT. Residues: CASSFQTLGDSEAFF. The full variable domain, rest sourced from reference TRBV2 and TRBJ1-1, is EPEVTQTPSHQVTQMGQEVILRCVPISNHLYFYWYRQILGQKVEFLVSFYNNEISEKSEIFDDQFSVERPDGSNFTLKIRSTKLEDSAMYFCASSFQTLGDSEAFFGQGTRLTVV.

The chain has TRBV7-2 and TRBJ1-6; 8 nucleotides agree with TRBD1. The CDR3 runs 16 residues. Per germline, CDR1 SGHTA and CDR2 FQGNSA. Unmatched junction bases numbered 6, after V lost 4 bases and J lost 4 bases. The CDR3 DNA is TGTGCCAGCAGCTCCCCCGGACAGGGATATAATTCACCCCTCCACTTT. It yields the protein CASSSPGQGYNSPLHF.

DNA of the CDR3: TGTGCCAGCAGTGTAACAGGGTTGAACACTGAAGCTTTCTTT. Amino acids: CASSVTGLNTEAFF. This rearrangement joins TRBV2 to TRBJ1-1; D is possibly TRBD1 (6 bases). CDR1 is SNHLY, CDR2 FYNNEI, per germline. Trimming took off 4 bases at V and 0 bases at J, with 9 bases between the two ends. The CDR3 loop spans 14 amino acids.

CDR3 sequence (DNA): TGTGCCAGCAGTCACGGGGGGCTGAACACTGAAGCTTTCTTT. This translates into CASSHGGLNTEAFF. V usage is TRBV6-1 and J usage is TRBJ1-1; a weak D match, TRBD1 (6 bases). The CDR3 spans 14 residues. Germline V gives CDR1 MNHNS, CDR2 SASEGT. V was trimmed by 5 bases and J by 0 bases, leaving 10 bases between them.

This clone was found once. One end of the junction does not line up with germline, which may come from a read error. The chain uses TRBV7-9 and TRBJ2-2; D may be TRBD2 (6 bases). The CDR3 consists of 18 residues. Germline V CDR1 and CDR2: SEHNR, FQNEAQ (reference sequence). The CDR3 loop reads CSSSLVGWDSQGTGELFF. The DNA of the CDR3 is TGTTCCAGCAGCTTAGTAGGTTGGGACTCCCAAGGGACCGGGGAGCTGTTTTTT.

The count of this clone is one. The chain joins TRBV7-9 to TRBJ2-2; D is possibly TRBD2 (5 bases). Germline V gene sequence: CDR1 SEHNR, CDR2 FQNEAQ (reference sequence). The CDR3 extends over 14 amino acids. V was clipped by 5 bases and J by 4 bases, with 11 bases between them. CDR3 DNA sequence: TGTGCCAGCAGCCTAACGGGGTCCACCGGGGAGCTGTTTTTT. It is translated as CASSLTGSTGELFF.

The chain combines TRBV9 with TRBJ2-2; D gene ambiguous. Deletions cut 2 bases from V and 1 base from J, with 9 bases between. CDR3 length equals 15 residues. From germline, CDR1 is SGDLS and CDR2 YYNGEE. The CDR3 loop reads CASSVSEVNTGELFF. CDR3 bases: TGTGCCAGCAGCGTCTCTGAGGTGAACACCGGGGAGCTGTTTTTT.